This TCR beta chain was recovered during a study of T cell responses to AZD1222 COVID-19 vaccine. General study points: None of the repertoires were sampled until the peak T cell response had passed.

To note about this clone: Its antigen is undetermined.

V dropped 0 bases and J dropped 8 bases, with 14 bases sitting between them. Germline assignment: CDR1 SGHRS and CDR2 YFSETQ. The length of the CDR3 is 14 residues. Here immunoSEQ multiplex PCR was the method, and the copy in TCRdb shows in-frame clones only, minus some. The data show some 50,000 clones, with around 86% seen just once and over 15% held by the top ten. Specimen: peripheral blood, collected on day 0 of AZD1222 vaccination. The receptor comes from an adult in good health. The J gene is TRBJ1-2, the V gene TRBV5-1; no reliable D call. The CDR3 nucleotides are TGCGCCAGCAGCTTGGTAGTAAGGGAAGGAGGCTACACCTTC. Protein sequence: CASSLVVREGGYTF.